This paragraph reports one T cell receptor (beta chain). Using a J-beta primer mix together with a sample-barcoded 5' primer, a second PCR was run for roughly 7 to 12 cycles. TCRdb reprocessed the 5' RACE reads with MiXCR, giving one entry per CDR3 protein. The profile shows around 1,000,000 distinct CDR3 sequences, roughly two fifths of them singletons. This entry belongs to a study of blood T cells in healthy people across ages. Germline loops: CDR1 SGHAT, CDR2 FQDESV (reference sequence). This CDR3 has 14 amino acids. V was trimmed by 3 bases and J by 2 bases, leaving 9 bases between them. This clonotype was obtained from a man aged 18 to 35 in good health. This chain links TRBV11-1 with TRBJ2-3; TRBD1 is a possible D gene (6 bases). Sequencing was carried out using blood. The CDR3 reads CASSFYRATDTQYF. DNA for the CDR3: TGTGCCAGCAGCTTTTACAGGGCCACAGATACGCAGTATTTT.